Sequencing of this TCR beta chain was carried out in a study of blood T cells in healthy people across ages. The CDR3 has 16 residues. CDR1 is LGHDT, CDR2 YNNKEL, per germline (reference sequence). V gave up 4 bases and J gave up 0 bases; unmatched junction bases: 9. Healthy Caucasians from Russia aged about 6 to 95 served as donors. Through a sample-barcoded 5' primer and a J-beta primer mix, a second PCR was run for roughly 6 to 11 cycles. TCRdb called the 5' RACE reads again in MiXCR, with one record for every CDR3 protein. The table shows fewer than 1,000,000 distinct CDR3 sequences, with about 47% occurring only once. Findings and caveats of the study: In older individuals, TCR beta diversity per million T cells was lower, falling roughly linearly with age. Versus aged donors, long-lived donors had higher diversity and more naive CD4+ cells.

This clonotype occurred a few times. As yet, its antigen is unknown. Sequencing was performed on blood. This rearrangement joins TRBV3-1 to TRBJ2-7, with 7 bases lining up with TRBD1. The TCR was taken from a man older than 75 in good health. The CDR3 coding sequence is TGTGCCAGCAGCCCTTACGGGGACAGCCACTCCTACGAGCAGTACTTC. It codes for CASSPYGDSHSYEQYF.